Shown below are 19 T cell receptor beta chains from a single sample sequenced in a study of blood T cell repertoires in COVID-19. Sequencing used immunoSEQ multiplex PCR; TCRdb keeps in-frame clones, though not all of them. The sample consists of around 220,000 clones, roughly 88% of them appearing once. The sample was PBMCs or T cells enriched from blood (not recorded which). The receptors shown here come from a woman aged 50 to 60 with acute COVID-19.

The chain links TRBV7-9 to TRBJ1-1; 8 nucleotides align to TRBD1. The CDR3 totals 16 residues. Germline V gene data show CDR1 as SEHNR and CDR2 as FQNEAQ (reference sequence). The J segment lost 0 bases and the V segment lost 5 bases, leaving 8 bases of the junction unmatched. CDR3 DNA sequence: TGTGCCAGCAGCCCACGGACAGGGACCATGAACACTGAAGCTTTCTTT. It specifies CASSPRTGTMNTEAFF.

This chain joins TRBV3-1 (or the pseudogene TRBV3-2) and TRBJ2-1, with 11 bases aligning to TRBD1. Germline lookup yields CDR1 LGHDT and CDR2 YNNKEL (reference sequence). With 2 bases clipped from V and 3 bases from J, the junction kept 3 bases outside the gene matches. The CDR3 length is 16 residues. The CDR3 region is CASSQPGTGGYNEQFF. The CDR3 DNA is TGTGCCAGCAGCCAACCCGGGACAGGGGGCTACAATGAGCAGTTCTTC.

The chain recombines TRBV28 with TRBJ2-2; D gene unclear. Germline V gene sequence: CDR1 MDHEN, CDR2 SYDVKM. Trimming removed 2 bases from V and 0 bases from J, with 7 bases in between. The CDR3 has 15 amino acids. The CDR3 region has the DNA TGTGCCAGCAGTTTACAGCGCCCGAACACCGGGGAGCTGTTTTTT. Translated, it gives CASSLQRPNTGELFF.

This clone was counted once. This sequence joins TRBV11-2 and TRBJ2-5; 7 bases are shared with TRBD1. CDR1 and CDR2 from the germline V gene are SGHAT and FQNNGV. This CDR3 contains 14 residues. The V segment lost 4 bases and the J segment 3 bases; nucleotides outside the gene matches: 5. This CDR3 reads CASSSRTGEETQYF. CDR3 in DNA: TGTGCCAGCAGCTCCCGGACAGGAGAAGAGACCCAGTACTTC. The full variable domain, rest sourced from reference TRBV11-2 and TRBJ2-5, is EAGVAQSPRYKIIEKRQSVAFWCNPISGHATLYWYQQILGQGPKLLIQFQNNGVVDDSQLPKDRFSAERLKGVDSTLKIQPAKLEDSAVYLCASSSRTGEETQYFGPGTRLLVL.

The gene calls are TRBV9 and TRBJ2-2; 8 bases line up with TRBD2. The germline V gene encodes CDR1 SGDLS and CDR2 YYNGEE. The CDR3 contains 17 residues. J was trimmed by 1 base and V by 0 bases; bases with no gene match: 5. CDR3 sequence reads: CASSVDLLAENTGELFF. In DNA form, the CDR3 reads TGTGCCAGCAGCGTAGATTTACTAGCGGAGAACACCGGGGAGCTGTTTTTT.

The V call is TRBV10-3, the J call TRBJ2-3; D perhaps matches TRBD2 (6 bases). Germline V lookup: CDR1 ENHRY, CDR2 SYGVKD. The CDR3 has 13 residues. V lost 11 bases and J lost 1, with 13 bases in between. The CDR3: CAGSGVGTDTQYF. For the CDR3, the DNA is TGTGCCGGTAGCGGTGTGGGCACAGATACGCAGTATTTT.

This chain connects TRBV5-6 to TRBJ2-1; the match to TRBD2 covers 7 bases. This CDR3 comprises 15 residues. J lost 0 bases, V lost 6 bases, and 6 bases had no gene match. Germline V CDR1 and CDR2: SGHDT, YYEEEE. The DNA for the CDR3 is TGTGCCAGCAAATCAAGCGGGGACTCCTACAATGAGCAGTTCTTC. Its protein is CASKSSGDSYNEQFF.

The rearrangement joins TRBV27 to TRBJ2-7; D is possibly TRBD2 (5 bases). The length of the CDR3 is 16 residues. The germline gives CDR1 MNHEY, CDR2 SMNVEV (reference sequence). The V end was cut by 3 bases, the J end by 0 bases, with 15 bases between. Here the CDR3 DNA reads TGTGCCAGCAGTTTGATTGGGCCACGGGGCTCCTACGAGCAGTACTTC. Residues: CASSLIGPRGSYEQYF.

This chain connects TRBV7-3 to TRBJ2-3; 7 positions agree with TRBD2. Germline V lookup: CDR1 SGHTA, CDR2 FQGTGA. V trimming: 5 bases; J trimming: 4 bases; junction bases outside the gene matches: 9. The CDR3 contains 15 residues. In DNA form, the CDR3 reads TGTGCCAGCAGCCAAGGACTAGTCGTGTCAGATACGCAGTATTTT. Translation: CASSQGLVVSDTQYF.

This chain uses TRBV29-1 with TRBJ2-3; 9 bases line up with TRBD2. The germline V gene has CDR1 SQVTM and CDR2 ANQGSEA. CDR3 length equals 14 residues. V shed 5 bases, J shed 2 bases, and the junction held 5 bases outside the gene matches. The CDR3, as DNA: TGCAGCGTTTCGAGCGGGAGGAACACAGATACGCAGTATTTT. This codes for CSVSSGRNTDTQYF.

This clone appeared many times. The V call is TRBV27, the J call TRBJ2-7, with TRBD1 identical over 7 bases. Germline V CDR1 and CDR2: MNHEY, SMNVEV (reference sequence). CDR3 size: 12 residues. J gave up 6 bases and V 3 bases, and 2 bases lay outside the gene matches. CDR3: CASSLAGGEQYF. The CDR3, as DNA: TGTGCCAGCAGTTTGGCAGGGGGCGAGCAGTACTTC.

Here the CDR3 reads CASSLWSGQVNSPLHF. The CDR3, as DNA: TGCGCCAGCAGCTTGTGGTCGGGACAGGTTAATTCACCCCTCCACTTT. V gene TRBV5-1 combines with J gene TRBJ1-6; 8 bases map to TRBD1. The CDR3 consists of 16 residues. The germline gives CDR1 SGHRS, CDR2 YFSETQ. The J segment lost 6 bases and the V segment lost 1 base, leaving 6 bases of the junction unmatched.

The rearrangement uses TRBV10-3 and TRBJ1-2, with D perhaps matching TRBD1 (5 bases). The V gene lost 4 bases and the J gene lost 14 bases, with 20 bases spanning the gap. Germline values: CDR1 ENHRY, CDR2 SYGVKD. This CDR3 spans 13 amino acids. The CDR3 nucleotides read TGTGCCATCAGTGCCGGGACCGGGCTTGCGGGGACCTTC. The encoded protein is CAISAGTGLAGTF.

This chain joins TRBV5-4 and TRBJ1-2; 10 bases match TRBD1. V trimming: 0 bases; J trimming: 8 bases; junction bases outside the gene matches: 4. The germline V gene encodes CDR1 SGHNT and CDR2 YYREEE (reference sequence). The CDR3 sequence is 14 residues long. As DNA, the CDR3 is TGTGCCAGCAGCTTGGACGGGACAGGGGCCGGCTACACCTTC. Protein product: CASSLDGTGAGYTF. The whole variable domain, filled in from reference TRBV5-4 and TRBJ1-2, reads ETGVTQSPTHLIKTRGQQVTLRCSSQSGHNTVSWYQQALGQGPQFIFQYYREEENGRGNFPPRFSGLQFPNYSSELNVNALELDDSALYLCASSLDGTGAGYTFGSGTRLTVV.

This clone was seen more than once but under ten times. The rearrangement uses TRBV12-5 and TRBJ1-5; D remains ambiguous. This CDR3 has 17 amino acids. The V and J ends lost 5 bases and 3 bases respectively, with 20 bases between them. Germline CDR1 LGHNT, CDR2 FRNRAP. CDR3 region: CASGLDPTPRVNQPQHF. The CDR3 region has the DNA TGTGCTAGTGGTCTGGATCCAACCCCCCGGGTCAATCAGCCCCAGCATTTT.

CDR3 nucleotides: TGTGCCAGCAGCTCGGGACAGGGCGGCGGGGAGCTGTTTTTT. It yields the protein CASSSGQGGGELFF. The chain links TRBV5-4 to TRBJ2-2, with 9 bases lining up with TRBD1. The CDR3 length is 14 residues. V trimming: 3 bases; J trimming: 7 bases; junction bases outside the gene matches: 4. CDR1 and CDR2 (germline): SGHNT, YYREEE (reference sequence).

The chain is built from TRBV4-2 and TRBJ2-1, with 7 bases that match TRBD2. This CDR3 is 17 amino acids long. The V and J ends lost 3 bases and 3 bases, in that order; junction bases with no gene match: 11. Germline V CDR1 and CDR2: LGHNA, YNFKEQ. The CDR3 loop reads CASSHPQRGEIYNEQFF. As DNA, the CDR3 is TGTGCCAGCAGCCACCCCCAGCGGGGTGAAATCTACAATGAGCAGTTCTTC.

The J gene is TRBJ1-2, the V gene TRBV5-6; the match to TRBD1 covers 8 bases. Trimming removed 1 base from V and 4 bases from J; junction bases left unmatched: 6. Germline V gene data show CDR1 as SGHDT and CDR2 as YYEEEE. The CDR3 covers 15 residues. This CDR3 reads CASSLPTGGVYGYTF. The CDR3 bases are TGTGCCAGCAGCTTGCCAACAGGGGGTGTCTATGGCTACACCTTC. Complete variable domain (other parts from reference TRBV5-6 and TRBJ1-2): DAGVTQSPTHLIKTRGQQVTLRCSPKSGHDTVSWYQQALGQGPQFIFQYYEEEERQRGNFPDRFSGHQFPNYSSELNVNALLLGDSALYLCASSLPTGGVYGYTFGSGTRLTVV.

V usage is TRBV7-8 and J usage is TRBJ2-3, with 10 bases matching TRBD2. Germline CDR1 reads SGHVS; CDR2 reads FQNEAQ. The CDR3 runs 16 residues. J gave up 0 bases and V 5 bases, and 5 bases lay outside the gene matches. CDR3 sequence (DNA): TGTGCCAGCAGCCTCTTGACTAGCGGGAGCACAGATACGCAGTATTTT. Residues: CASSLLTSGSTDTQYF. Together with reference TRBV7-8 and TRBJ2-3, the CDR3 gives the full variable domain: GAGVSQSPRYKVAKRGQDVALRCDPISGHVSLFWYQQALGQGPEFLTYFQNEAQLDKSGLPSDRFFAERPEGSVSTLKIQRTQQEDSAVYLCASSLLTSGSTDTQYFGPGTRLTVL.